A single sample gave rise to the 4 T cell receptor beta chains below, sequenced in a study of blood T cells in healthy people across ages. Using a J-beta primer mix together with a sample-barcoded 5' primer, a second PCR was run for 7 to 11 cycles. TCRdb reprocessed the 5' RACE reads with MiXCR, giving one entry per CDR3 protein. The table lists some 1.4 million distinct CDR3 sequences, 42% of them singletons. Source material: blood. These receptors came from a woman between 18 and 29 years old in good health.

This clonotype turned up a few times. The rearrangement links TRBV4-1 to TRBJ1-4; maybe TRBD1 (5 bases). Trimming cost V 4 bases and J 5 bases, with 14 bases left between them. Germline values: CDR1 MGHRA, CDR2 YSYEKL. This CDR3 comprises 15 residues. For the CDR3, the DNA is TGCGCCAGCAGCCTCCTAGGGGCCCGAAATGAAAAACTGTTTTTT. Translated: CASSLLGARNEKLFF.

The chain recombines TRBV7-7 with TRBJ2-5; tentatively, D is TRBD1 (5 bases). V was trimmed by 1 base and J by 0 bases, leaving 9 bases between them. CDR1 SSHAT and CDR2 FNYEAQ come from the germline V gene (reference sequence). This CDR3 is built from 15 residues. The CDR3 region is CASSLGLTDQETQYF. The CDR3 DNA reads TGTGCCAGCAGCTTAGGGCTGACAGACCAAGAGACCCAGTACTTC.

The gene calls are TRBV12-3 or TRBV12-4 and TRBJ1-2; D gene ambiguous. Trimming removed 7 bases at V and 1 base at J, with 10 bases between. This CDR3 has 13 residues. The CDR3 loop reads CASIPDGNYGYTF. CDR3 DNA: TGTGCCAGCATCCCCGACGGTAACTATGGCTACACCTTC.

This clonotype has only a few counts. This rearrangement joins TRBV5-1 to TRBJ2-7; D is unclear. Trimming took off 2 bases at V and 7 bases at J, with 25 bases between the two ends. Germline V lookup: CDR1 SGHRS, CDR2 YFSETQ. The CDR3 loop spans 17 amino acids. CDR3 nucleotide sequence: TGCGCCAGCAGCTTAGGAGCAGGCACCCCCTCCTACAATGAGCAGTACTTC. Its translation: CASSLGAGTPSYNEQYF.